This entry concerns a single T cell receptor (beta chain). The target of this receptor is not known. The sample holds no much larger clone one base away, and base qualities are not on file. This record belongs to a study of Graves' ophthalmopathy and Graves' hyperthyroidism (dated by TCRdb to the late 2010s). Regarding the study in general: Peripheral blood was collected at initial diagnosis, prior to any treatment. The study used TCR beta repertoire signatures to distinguish Graves' ophthalmopathy from Graves' hyperthyroidism and to predict progression to ophthalmopathy. In total, some 140 blood samples were TCR-sequenced: around 42 ophthalmopathy, some 75 hyperthyroidism and about 17 hyperthyroidism-to-ophthalmopathy patients. To explore V-J signatures distinguishing ophthalmopathy from hyperthyroidism, a discovery set of roughly 98 patients (roughly 44 ophthalmopathy, roughly 60 stable hyperthyroidism) was enrolled. An independent validation cohort comprised roughly 20 hyperthyroidism patients and 15 to 17 patients who later progressed from hyperthyroidism to ophthalmopathy. In more than five hyperthyroidism patients, the T-cell repertoires found in thyroid tissue were compared with those found in blood. Following sampling, methimazole starting at 30 mg daily was administered to hyperthyroidism patients, and high-dose intravenous methylprednisolone was administered to ophthalmopathy patients. The 90 to 100 discovery patients were randomly divided into training and test sets at a 7:3 ratio.

From the cysteine through the phenylalanine, the CDR3 covers 15 amino acids. CDR3 DNA only is kept here, 45 bases in frame from base 1. V loses 5 bases of germline sequence and J loses 0 bases, and the interval between the two ends is 11 bases. The germline V gene specifies SGHVS as CDR1 and FQNEAQ as CDR2. The ophthalmopathy patients had moderately to severely active disease, with a Clinical Activity Score of 3 or higher, a NOSPECS grade of 4 or higher, and a disease duration of less than 3 months. Anyone with other autoimmune diseases, uncontrolled infections, pregnancy or lactation was excluded from the study. Clinical symptoms, serum thyroxine, TRAb, thyroid ultrasound and orbital computed tomography were used for diagnosis. Ficoll-Paque density gradient centrifugation was used to isolate PBMCs from about 9.4 ml of fresh peripheral blood. Total RNA was extracted with Trizol reagent and quality-checked on an Agilent 2100 Bioanalyzer.

What the study reported, not specific to this receptor: Sample size was not statistically predetermined, and group allocation was not concealed from the investigators. In validation, the model predicted ophthalmopathy progression with over 60% sensitivity and approximately 75% specificity; 12 predicted patients were CT-confirmed with GO in a median of roughly 6.8 months. Most expanded thyroid clonotypes with a frequency above 0.001 also appeared in blood, which suggests that blood repertoires may reflect the immune response in the thyroid. The 13-signature model separated ophthalmopathy from stable hyperthyroidism with roughly 88% sensitivity and approximately 81% specificity in cross-validation, and 80%/75% in the test set.

For repertoire sequencing, TCR beta CDR3 regions were amplified from RNA transcripts. The first round was an RT-PCR using HTBI primers with the Qiagen OneStep RT-PCR kit, and this first round was followed by a second-round multiplex PCR, then size selection and purification. Libraries were sequenced on an Illumina HiSeq2000 using paired-end 100 bp reads. Regarding the original processing steps: SOAPnuke was used to process the reads, throwing out any read that had adapters, had uncalled bases, had a mean Phred below 15, or lacked an exact constant-primer or identifier match. High-quality paired reads were merged with COPE v1.2.5. Unique nucleotide sequences were defined as clonotypes and aligned to IMGT TRB V, D and J references using MiTCR v1.1. The analysis was limited to V-J combinations with a frequency above 0.0001, which together covered around 99% of the repertoires. For each V-J combination, a TCR clonal expansion and chaos score was defined as F50 clonal expansion divided by the chaos observed in the TCRdist matrix. Welch's t-statistics and random forest were used to reduce the features to some 13 V-J combinations, which were then used as input to a naive Bayes classifier. Thyroid-blood repertoire similarity was quantified with the Morisita-Horn index. TCRdb applied fastp at Q25 and MiXCR to the public reads, then kept only in-frame beta chains. Entries that share a CDR3 protein sequence are merged under the most common genes and DNA. TCRdb's processing, not the authors', yielded these V and J calls. For this sample there are roughly 230,000 distinct CDR3 sequences; approximately 21% appear just once. The leading ten clones occupy under 55% of the sample.

The rearrangement joined TRBV7-8 to TRBJ1-5; a tentative D call is TRBD1 (5 bases match). The receptor's source is a woman in her fifties or sixties with Graves' ophthalmopathy. Donor details come from another sample of the same person, matched by shared clones. Source material: peripheral blood. The DNA sequence follows: TGTGCCAGCAGCCCGGGGGAGTTTAGCAATCAGCCCCAGCATTTT. Translated, this gives CASSPGEFSNQPQHF.